This T cell receptor beta chain came from a study of OX40 agonist ivuxolimab in advanced cancers. With respect to the entire study: Ivuxolimab was an agonistic, fully human IgG2 monoclonal antibody directed against OX40 (CD134), a costimulatory receptor. Intravenous ivuxolimab was administered to patients every 2 weeks at six dose levels: 0.01, 0.1, 0.3, 1.5, 3 and 10 mg/kg. Among the roughly 54 dose-escalation patients, around 20 had hepatocellular carcinoma, 15 melanoma, 9 renal cell carcinoma and 9 head and neck cancer. A male proportion of roughly 80% and a mean age of 60 years, ranging from 23 to 79, were recorded for the dose-escalation cohort. Prior anti-PD-1, anti-PD-L1 or anti-CTLA-4 therapy was permitted, and checkpoint inhibitors had been received by 30% to 40% of dose-escalation patients. Partial responses occurred in three dose-escalation patients: two with cutaneous melanoma and one with hepatocellular carcinoma. The point of sequencing TCRbeta in the periphery was to test whether ivuxolimab changed TCR sequence diversity and drove clonal T-cell expansion. The paper reports the monotherapy dose-escalation portion (N of about 54 patients) of the phase I ivuxolimab trial.

For sequencing of the TCRbeta CDR3 region, genomic DNA was extracted from the sorted cells. The immunoSEQ Assay was used for sequencing of TCRbeta CDR3 regions. As stored in TCRdb, this immuneACCESS dataset retains in-frame rearrangements with V and J assigned. A fraction of the clones does not appear; measured against another copy, unresolved V genes explain less than half of the discrepancy, and the remainder lacks a known reason. The sample table shows over 55,000 clones, and about 89% are seen once. About 1.8% of the sample is held by the ten biggest clonotypes. Worth noting for this clone: The antigen this receptor binds is unknown. No much larger clone is present one base from it, and per-base qualities are unavailable.

Including cysteine and phenylalanine, the CDR3 has 14 amino acids. The retained sequence is limited to the CDR3, 42 bases, with the frame set at the first base. Trimming removed 4 bases from V and 8 bases from J, leaving 15 bases between the germline ends. CDR1 and CDR2 (LNHDA, SQIVND) derive from the germline V gene (reference sequence). The study at large found these results: Low levels of normalized T-cell clonal expansion were also shown by some nonresponding patients. The antigen specificity of the clonally expanded peripheral T cells was not determined. At doses from 0.1 to 3.0 mg/kg, clonal expansion was seen in both CD4+ and CD8+ blood T cells between baseline and week 6. After ivuxolimab, more expanded clones were found on average in CD8+ T cells than in CD4+ T cells. Partial responders in the 0.1-3.0 mg/kg groups had among the lowest normalized peripheral clonal expansion, especially among CD8+ T cells.

Patients with a history of autoimmune disease or receiving systemic immunosuppression were excluded from the trial. Peripheral blood for TCR sequencing was drawn from every dose cohort at baseline, at cycle 4 day 1 and at cycle 7 day 1. Samples were obtained from an open-label, multicenter, first-in-human phase I dose-escalation trial of ivuxolimab. The trial enrolled adults with locally advanced or metastatic head and neck squamous cell, hepatocellular, melanoma or renal cell carcinoma. Before TCR sequencing, CD4+ T cells and CD8+ T cells were sorted from peripheral blood as separate populations. The input for sequencing was CD4+ or CD8+ T cells sorted from blood, taken in a trial of the OX40 agonist ivuxolimab. This TCR was recovered from an adult with an advanced solid tumor such as melanoma, head and neck, liver or kidney cancer. The chain uses TRBV19 and TRBJ2-1; the D gene lacks a confident call. The base sequence is TGTGCCAGTAGTAAAACGGCCCCTTTTGATGAGCAGTTCTTC. Its protein reads: CASSKTAPFDEQFF.